These T cell receptor beta chains were read from a single sample in a study of T cell responses to AZD1222 COVID-19 vaccine. Generated by immunoSEQ multiplex PCR, the TCRdb table keeps only in-frame clones and is missing some. Among approximately 100,000 clones listed, about 91% were seen once. Sample: peripheral blood, taken on day 0 of AZD1222 vaccination. All receptors derive from an adult in good health. CDR3s include the opening cysteine and the closing phenylalanine or tryptophan. Fields, in order: V gene, clone size, D gene, J gene, CDR3 protein, CDR3 DNA. A D gene is named only where the DNA matches it firmly. Size is omitted from some rows. Given values are once, few, many or a class for expanded clones.

TRBV7-9	NA	TRBD1	TRBJ1-2	CASSSGQPANYGYTF	TGTGCCAGCAGCTCGGGACAGCCCGCTAACTATGGCTACACCTTC
TRBV19	NA	NA	TRBJ1-4	CASSIWHAATNEKLFF	TGTGCCAGTAGTATTTGGCACGCTGCAACTAATGAAAAACTGTTTTTT
TRBV6-6	once	NA	TRBJ2-7	CASSSTTGSSYEQYF	TGTGCCAGCAGTTCCACAACAGGGAGCTCCTACGAGCAGTACTTC
TRBV29-1	NA	NA	TRBJ2-7	CSVVFVGVVYEQYF	TGCAGCGTTGTGTTTGTTGGGGTCGTCTACGAGCAGTACTTC
TRBV3-1/TRBV3-2	NA	NA	TRBJ2-5	CASSQVRGAQETQYF	TGTGCCAGCAGCCAAGTGCGGGGCGCTCAAGAGACCCAGTACTTC
TRBV10-3	NA	NA	TRBJ2-4	CAISESSVLAKNIQYF	TGTGCCATCAGTGAGTCTAGCGTCTTAGCCAAAAACATTCAGTACTTC
TRBV2	NA	NA	TRBJ1-1	CASSPELGGGTEAFF	TGTGCCAGCAGCCCCGAGTTGGGGGGCGGGACTGAAGCTTTCTTT
TRBV11-2	NA	NA	TRBJ1-4	CASSPIRRLNEKLFF	TGTGCCAGCAGCCCCATCAGGCGACTTAATGAAAAACTGTTTTTT
TRBV27	NA	NA	TRBJ2-7	CASSLGITGLYF	TGTGCCAGCAGTTTGGGTATTACCGGTCTGTACTTC
TRBV4-1	NA	TRBD2	TRBJ2-1	CASSPDGSGRIYNEQFF	TGCGCCAGCAGCCCCGACGGTAGCGGGAGGATATACAATGAGCAGTTCTTC
TRBV29-1	few	TRBD2	TRBJ2-5	CSGKGLQETQYF	TGCAGCGGCAAGGGACTACAAGAGACCCAGTACTTC
TRBV2	NA	NA	TRBJ1-5	CASSEPVRANQPQHF	TGTGCCAGCAGTGAACCGGTCAGGGCTAATCAGCCCCAGCATTTT
TRBV7-3	NA	TRBD2	TRBJ2-1	CASSPGLAEYNEQFF	TGTGCCAGCAGCCCGGGACTAGCGGAATACAATGAGCAGTTCTTC
TRBV15	NA	TRBD1	TRBJ1-5	CATSRDIRTGQGAGQPQHF	TGTGCCACCAGCAGAGATATTCGTACCGGGCAGGGGGCCGGTCAGCCCCAGCATTTT
TRBV5-1	NA	NA	TRBJ2-7	CASRFGETSSYEQYF	TGCGCCAGCAGATTTGGAGAGACCAGCTCCTACGAGCAGTACTTC
TRBV19	NA	TRBD2	TRBJ2-1	CASSRGLAGGLYNEQFF	TGTGCCAGTAGTAGGGGACTAGCGGGAGGGCTATACAATGAGCAGTTCTTC
TRBV5-4	once	TRBD1	TRBJ2-3	CASTGGGTGPDTQYF	TGTGCCAGCACGGGTGGTGGGACAGGGCCAGATACGCAGTATTTT
TRBV5-3	NA	TRBD2	TRBJ2-1	CARSGSGRPSYNEQFF	TGTGCCAGAAGCGGGAGCGGGAGGCCCTCCTACAATGAGCAGTTCTTC
TRBV5-5	once	NA	TRBJ2-1	CASSPMWGEQFF	TGTGCCAGCAGCCCTATGTGGGGTGAGCAGTTCTTC
TRBV15	NA	NA	TRBJ2-7	CATSRDANTFTYEQYF	TGTGCCACCAGCAGAGACGCCAACACATTTACTTACGAGCAGTACTTC
TRBV6-6	NA	NA	TRBJ2-5	CASSLRETGTIETQYF	TGTGCCAGCAGTCTCCGGGAGACAGGGACGATTGAGACCCAGTACTTC
TRBV19	few	TRBD1	TRBJ1-6	CASSTETGGNSPLHF	TGTGCCAGTAGTACCGAGACAGGGGGCAACTCACCCCTCCACTTT
TRBV12-3/TRBV12-4	NA	TRBD2	TRBJ2-1	CASSWTSGEQFF	TGTGCCAGCAGTTGGACTAGCGGTGAGCAGTTCTTC
TRBV5-1	NA	TRBD1	TRBJ1-2	CASRPGQGDFGYTF	TGCGCCAGCAGACCCGGACAGGGAGATTTTGGCTACACCTTC
TRBV6-5	NA	NA	TRBJ2-2	CASSFFRAGELFF	TGTGCCAGCAGTTTCTTCAGGGCCGGGGAGCTGTTTTTT
TRBV2	NA	TRBD1	TRBJ2-3	CASTPGTGNTDTQYF	TGTGCCAGCACCCCCGGGACAGGAAACACAGATACGCAGTATTTT
TRBV9	NA	TRBD2	TRBJ2-7	CASSVGLAGREQYF	TGTGCCAGCAGCGTGGGACTAGCGGGAAGGGAGCAGTACTTC
TRBV7-9	NA	NA	TRBJ1-2	CASSLEGGGYGYTF	TGTGCCAGCAGCTTAGAAGGAGGCGGGTATGGCTACACCTTC
TRBV6-5	NA	NA	TRBJ1-2	CASSYSIIGPDGYTF	TGTGCCAGCAGTTACTCGATTATTGGTCCTGATGGCTACACCTTC
TRBV7-9	NA	NA	TRBJ1-5	CASSSGRDFGQPQHF	TGTGCCAGCAGCAGCGGAAGGGACTTCGGTCAGCCCCAGCATTTT
TRBV13	NA	TRBD1	TRBJ2-3	CASSSRQGVIHTQYF	TGTGCCAGCAGCTCCCGACAGGGGGTAATCCATACGCAGTATTTT
TRBV5-5	once	TRBD2	TRBJ2-1	CASSDFRLAGYNEQFF	TGTGCCAGCAGTGATTTTCGACTAGCGGGGTACAATGAGCAGTTCTTC
TRBV28	NA	NA	TRBJ2-5	CASSLTSQETQYF	TGTGCCAGCAGTTTAACGAGCCAAGAGACCCAGTACTTC
TRBV5-1	NA	NA	TRBJ2-7	CASSREAGVAYEQYF	TGCGCCAGCAGCCGCGAGGCAGGGGTAGCCTACGAGCAGTACTTC
TRBV29-1	NA	NA	TRBJ2-5	CSAGRGRETQYF	TGCAGCGCTGGGCGGGGTCGGGAGACCCAGTACTTC
TRBV18	NA	NA	TRBJ2-5	CASSPPGSETQYF	TGTGCCAGCTCACCACCGGGGTCGGAGACCCAGTACTTC
TRBV19	NA	TRBD1	TRBJ1-2	CASKLGPGQGRGYTF	TGTGCCAGTAAATTGGGACCGGGACAGGGCCGGGGCTACACCTTC
TRBV7-2	once	NA	TRBJ1-6	CASSVGPLLGNSPLHF	TGTGCCAGCAGTGTGGGCCCCCTCCTTGGGAATTCACCCCTCCACTTT
TRBV27	NA	TRBD1	TRBJ1-4	CASKSGWQGGGQEKLFF	TGTGCCAGCAAATCGGGTTGGCAGGGAGGGGGCCAAGAAAAACTGTTTTTT
TRBV6-5	NA	NA	TRBJ1-5	CASRLGNNQPQHF	TGTGCCAGCAGACTGGGTAACAATCAGCCCCAGCATTTT
TRBV19	NA	TRBD1	TRBJ1-4	CASSTDRDTIYNEKLFF	TGTGCCAGTAGTACGGACAGGGACACCATCTATAATGAAAAACTGTTTTTT
TRBV6-4	NA	TRBD2	TRBJ2-1	CASSPTSGDYNEQFF	TGTGCCAGCAGCCCGACTAGCGGAGACTACAATGAGCAGTTCTTC
TRBV10-1	NA	TRBD2	TRBJ2-5	CASSEYTSGNFQETQYF	TGCGCCAGCAGTGAGTATACTAGCGGAAACTTTCAAGAGACCCAGTACTTC
TRBV6-2/TRBV6-3	NA	NA	TRBJ1-5	CASSYVGVQPQHF	TGTGCCAGCAGTTACGTTGGGGTCCAGCCCCAGCATTTT
TRBV7-2	NA	TRBD1	TRBJ2-4	CASSPSDRVNIQYF	TGTGCCAGCAGCCCCTCGGACAGGGTAAACATTCAGTACTTC
TRBV27	NA	TRBD1	TRBJ1-6	CASRTGGRWNSPLHF	TGTGCCAGCAGAACAGGGGGCCGGTGGAATTCACCCCTCCACTTT
TRBV19	NA	NA	TRBJ2-1	CASSIIFAMSEQFF	TGTGCCAGTAGTATAATTTTCGCTATGTCCGAGCAGTTCTTC
TRBV4-3	once	NA	TRBJ2-3	CASSQVEANADTQYF	TGCGCCAGCAGCCAAGTCGAGGCTAACGCAGATACGCAGTATTTT
TRBV9	NA	TRBD2	TRBJ2-1	CASSVETSGRPTRDEQFF	TGTGCCAGCAGCGTAGAAACTAGCGGGAGGCCCACCAGGGATGAGCAGTTCTTC
TRBV12-3/TRBV12-4	NA	TRBD2	TRBJ2-7	CASSFRTGGEQYF	TGTGCCAGCAGTTTCAGGACCGGGGGGGAGCAGTACTTC
TRBV5-1	NA	NA	TRBJ2-3	CASSSTDSSTDTQYF	TGCGCCAGCAGCTCCACAGACTCTAGCACAGATACGCAGTATTTT
TRBV6-2/TRBV6-3	once	TRBD2	TRBJ2-7	CASRPLAGAEQYF	TGTGCCAGCAGACCTTTAGCGGGAGCCGAGCAGTACTTC
TRBV10-1	NA	NA	TRBJ2-7	CASSEGGSYEQYF	TGCGCCAGCAGTGAGGGCGGCTCCTACGAGCAGTACTTC
TRBV7-9	NA	NA	TRBJ2-2	CASSLGVANTGELFF	TGTGCCAGCAGCTTAGGAGTAGCGAACACCGGGGAGCTGTTTTTT
TRBV6-5	NA	NA	TRBJ2-1	CARVCNEQFF	TGTGCCAGGGTTTGCAATGAGCAGTTCTTC